This TCR beta chain is from a study of shared clonotypes between healthy human individuals. General study points: The expectation was that sequencing depth would affect clonotype sharing among donors.

The deep-level immunoSEQ assay was used. Authors' processing steps: ImmunoSEQ output lacked quality scores and full-length reads, limiting matched filtering. Produced via immunoSEQ multiplex PCR; TCRdb's table is partial and in-frame only. The V and J calls and the clone size are those of that table, but D and trimming were determined from the DNA. The table includes about 490,000 clones, less than 80% detected once. Germline CDR1 KGHSH, CDR2 LQKENI. J was trimmed by 1 base and V by 0 bases; bases with no gene match: 15. The CDR3 totals 20 residues. In the case of this clone: The antigen is undetermined.

The genes are TRBV18 and TRBJ2-1; 7 bases line up with TRBD1. This receptor was identified in a woman in her 40s in good health. Some clones in this sample may be carry-over from other donors' samples. The sample consisted of PBMCs. The CDR3 loop is CASSPPTGQEQGESYNEQFF. CDR3 in DNA: TGTGCCAGCTCACCACCCACCGGACAGGAACAGGGCGAGTCCTACAATGAGCAGTTCTTC.